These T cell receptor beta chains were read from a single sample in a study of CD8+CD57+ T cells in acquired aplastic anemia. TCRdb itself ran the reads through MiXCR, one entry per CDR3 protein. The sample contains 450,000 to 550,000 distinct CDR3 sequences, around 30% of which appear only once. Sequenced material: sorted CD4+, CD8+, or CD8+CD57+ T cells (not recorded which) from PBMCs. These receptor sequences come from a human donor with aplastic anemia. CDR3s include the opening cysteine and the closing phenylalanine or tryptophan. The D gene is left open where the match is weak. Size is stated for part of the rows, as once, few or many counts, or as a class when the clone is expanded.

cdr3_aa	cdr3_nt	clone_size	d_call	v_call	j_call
CSARGGNQPQHF	TGCAGTGCTAGAGGTGGGAATCAGCCCCAGCATTTT	many	-	TRBV20-1	TRBJ1-5
CASSFEGWDSPLHF	TGTGCCAGCAGCTTCGAGGGATGGGATTCACCCCTCCACTTT	-	-	TRBV4-1	TRBJ1-6
CSVVQGDDTQYF	TGCAGCGTTGTCCAGGGGGATGATACGCAGTATTTT	many	TRBD1	TRBV29-1	TRBJ2-3
CASSDRGRNEQFF	TGTGCCAGCAGTGACAGGGGGCGGAATGAGCAGTTCTTC	many	TRBD1	TRBV2	TRBJ2-1
CASSLRGHQPQHF	TGTGCCAGCAGTTTACGGGGGCATCAGCCCCAGCATTTT	few	-	TRBV12-3/TRBV12-4	TRBJ1-5
CASSLGDWSYEQYF	TGTGCCAGCAGTTTAGGGGACTGGTCCTACGAGCAGTACTTC	few	-	TRBV25-1	TRBJ2-7
CASSGLRGTNSPLHF	TGTGCCAGCAGTGGTTTGCGGGGTACTAATTCACCCCTCCACTTT	many	-	TRBV25-1	TRBJ1-6
CASRDPGTGASWGYTF	TGTGCCAGTAGGGACCCCGGGACAGGGGCTTCCTGGGGCTACACCTTC	-	TRBD1	TRBV19	TRBJ1-2
CASQGSLERQETQYF	TGTGCCAGCCAAGGGAGTTTGGAGCGCCAAGAGACCCAGTACTTC	-	-	TRBV7-2	TRBJ2-5
CASSLSRPGDNYGYTF	TGTGCCAGCAGCTTATCGCGCCCGGGGGACAACTATGGCTACACCTTC	many	-	TRBV11-1	TRBJ1-2
CASSLGLAGTTYNEQFF	TGTGCCAGCAGCTTAGGACTAGCGGGGACTACCTACAATGAGCAGTTCTTC	-	TRBD2	TRBV13	TRBJ2-1
CAWSPHGSNQPQHF	TGTGCCTGGAGCCCCCACGGGAGCAATCAGCCCCAGCATTTT	few	-	TRBV30	TRBJ1-5
CASSRNLGLDSGNTIYF	TGTGCCAGCAGCCGTAACCTTGGACTGGACTCTGGAAACACCATATATTTT	many	-	TRBV7-8	TRBJ1-3
CASSPPLRYEQFF	TGTGCCAGCAGCCCGCCCCTGAGGTATGAGCAGTTCTTC	few	-	TRBV5-5	TRBJ2-1
CATSDSWAVEQYF	TGTGCCACCAGTGATTCCTGGGCCGTCGAGCAGTACTTC	-	-	TRBV24-1	TRBJ2-7
CASSFGREPYNSPLHF	TGTGCTAGCAGCTTTGGCCGGGAGCCTTATAATTCACCCCTCCACTTT	few	-	TRBV5-4	TRBJ1-6
CASAIAGSYNEQFF	TGTGCCAGTGCCATAGCGGGATCCTACAATGAGCAGTTCTTC	once	TRBD2	TRBV19	TRBJ2-1
CASSESGRGDEQYF	TGCGCCAGCAGTGAGAGTGGCAGGGGCGACGAGCAGTACTTC	few	-	TRBV10-2	TRBJ2-7
CASSKRGESTDTQYF	TGTGCCAGTAGCAAGCGGGGGGAAAGCACAGATACGCAGTATTTT	many	TRBD2	TRBV19	TRBJ2-3
CASSLSGQGGNEQFF	TGTGCCAGCAGTTTATCAGGTCAAGGAGGCAATGAGCAGTTCTTC	few	-	TRBV12-3/TRBV12-4	TRBJ2-1
CSAPDVSLGYTF	TGCAGTGCTCCAGACGTAAGTCTCGGCTACACCTTC	once	-	TRBV20-1	TRBJ1-2
CASSYAQNNQPQHF	TGTGCCAGCAGTTACGCGCAGAACAATCAGCCCCAGCATTTT	-	-	TRBV6-5	TRBJ1-5
CASSLAPWAGHSYEQYF	TGTGCCAGCAGTTTGGCCCCCTGGGCAGGGCACTCCTACGAGCAGTACTTC	-	-	TRBV28	TRBJ2-7
CASSSTGGSTEAFF	TGTGCCAGCAGCTCCACAGGGGGCAGCACTGAAGCTTTCTTT	-	TRBD1	TRBV7-8	TRBJ1-1
CASSTPTARVTEAFF	TGTGCCAGCAGCACGCCGACAGCCCGGGTTACTGAAGCTTTCTTT	-	-	TRBV5-5	TRBJ1-1
CASSSSGGAGETQYF	TGTGCCAGCAGCAGTAGCGGGGGGGCCGGAGAGACCCAGTACTTC	few	TRBD2	TRBV2	TRBJ2-5
CASSLVWQPSSYEQYF	TGTGCCAGCAGCTTGGTATGGCAGCCGAGCTCCTACGAGCAGTACTTC	many	-	TRBV7-3	TRBJ2-7
CSARDRTTTQYF	TGCAGTGCTAGGGACAGAACTACTACGCAGTATTTT	few	-	TRBV20-1	TRBJ2-3
CASGSGLNQPQHF	TGTGCCAGCGGTAGCGGACTCAATCAGCCCCAGCATTTT	-	-	TRBV6-1	TRBJ1-5
CASSSTGGISYGYTF	TGTGCCAGCAGCTCCACAGGGGGTATTAGCTATGGCTACACCTTC	many	TRBD1	TRBV7-8	TRBJ1-2
CASSQDYGRRGQFF	TGCGCCAGCAGCCAAGATTATGGGAGAAGGGGGCAGTTCTTC	-	-	TRBV4-1	TRBJ2-1
CASRVTGNGYTF	TGTGCCAGTAGGGTCACAGGGAATGGCTACACCTTC	-	-	TRBV19	TRBJ1-2
CSVDRGREQYF	TGCAGCGTAGACAGGGGACGCGAGCAGTACTTC	-	TRBD1	TRBV29-1	TRBJ2-7
CATAPGQLNSPLHF	TGTGCCACTGCCCCGGGACAGCTAAATTCACCCCTCCACTTT	many	TRBD1	TRBV19	TRBJ1-6
CASSAGDRVTEAFF	TGTGCCAGCAGTGCGGGAGACAGGGTCACTGAAGCTTTCTTT	-	TRBD1	TRBV27	TRBJ1-1
CASVLDSGILNEQFF	TGCGCCAGCGTACTAGATAGCGGGATTTTGAATGAGCAGTTCTTC	-	TRBD2	TRBV10-2	TRBJ2-1
CASSWDGSYNSPLHF	TGTGCCAGCTCATGGGACGGAAGTTATAATTCACCCCTCCACTTT	many	-	TRBV2	TRBJ1-6
CASSYRGWSGYTF	TGTGCCAGCAGCTACAGGGGCTGGAGCGGCTACACCTTC	many	TRBD1	TRBV6-5	TRBJ1-2
CASSRGRRDHTEAFF	TGTGCCAGCAGCCGAGGACGGAGGGACCACACTGAAGCTTTCTTT	many	-	TRBV2	TRBJ1-1
CASRSRRGPYEQYF	TGTGCCAGTAGATCCAGGAGGGGGCCCTACGAGCAGTACTTC	many	-	TRBV19	TRBJ2-7
CASSAKETMGNEKLFF	TGTGCCAGTAGTGCCAAAGAAACCATGGGTAATGAAAAACTGTTTTTT	few	-	TRBV19	TRBJ1-4
CAISEWVQGQETQYF	TGTGCCATCAGTGAGTGGGTCCAGGGCCAAGAGACCCAGTACTTC	many	-	TRBV10-3	TRBJ2-5
CASSSKINTEAFF	TGTGCCAGCAGCTCGAAGATCAACACTGAAGCTTTCTTT	many	-	TRBV7-2	TRBJ1-1
CASRLSRGELFF	TGTGCCAGCAGACTGTCGCGCGGGGAGCTGTTTTTT	few	-	TRBV6-1	TRBJ2-2
CATSSVQGEGQPQHF	TGTGCCACCAGTAGTGTTCAGGGCGAAGGTCAGCCCCAGCATTTT	-	-	TRBV24-1	TRBJ1-5
CASSLERVPNTEAFF	TGCGCCAGCAGCTTGGAGAGGGTGCCGAACACTGAAGCTTTCTTT	-	-	TRBV5-1	TRBJ1-1
CASSGSSPLASINEQFF	TGCGCCAGCAGTGGGTCGTCACCACTAGCGTCCATCAATGAGCAGTTCTTC	few	TRBD2	TRBV10-1	TRBJ2-1
CARSQEVEMGYGYTF	TGTGCCCGCAGCCAAGAGGTCGAGATGGGCTATGGCTACACCTTC	-	-	TRBV4-2	TRBJ1-2
CASSLPPGANTEAFF	TGTGCCAGCAGCTTACCCCCGGGAGCGAACACTGAAGCTTTCTTT	many	-	TRBV7-9	TRBJ1-1
CASGLSENQPQHF	TGTGCCAGCGGTTTATCTGAGAATCAGCCCCAGCATTTT	many	-	TRBV7-9	TRBJ1-5
CASTDRTGGNLNTIYF	TGTGCCAGTACCGACCGGACAGGGGGGAACCTTAACACCATATATTTT	once	TRBD1	TRBV19	TRBJ1-3
CASSEGLLQETQYF	TGTGCCAGCAGTGAAGGACTGCTGCAAGAGACCCAGTACTTC	-	-	TRBV7-2	TRBJ2-5
CASSYFEKLTLDGYTF	TGTGCCAGCAGTTACTTCGAGAAGCTCACCTTGGATGGCTACACCTTC	-	-	TRBV25-1	TRBJ1-2
CSARDYEQEGGYTF	TGCAGTGCTAGAGATTACGAGCAGGAGGGTGGCTACACCTTC	-	-	TRBV20-1	TRBJ1-2
CASSVGGEYTDTQYF	TGTGCCAGCAGCGTAGGGGGTGAATACACAGATACGCAGTATTTT	-	-	TRBV9	TRBJ2-3
CSVVRGRHGYTF	TGCAGCGTTGTGAGGGGGCGTCATGGCTACACCTTC	few	TRBD1	TRBV29-1	TRBJ1-2
CSASATSRDEQFF	TGCAGTGCTAGCGCTACTAGTAGGGATGAGCAGTTCTTC	many	-	TRBV20-1	TRBJ2-1
CASSLFGGNTIYF	TGTGCCAGCAGTTTATTCGGTGGAAACACCATATATTTT	-	-	TRBV12-3/TRBV12-4	TRBJ1-3
CSVVGQLMRDTQYF	TGCAGCGTTGTGGGTCAACTCATGCGGGATACGCAGTATTTT	-	-	TRBV29-1	TRBJ2-3
CASSPPSPGNTYEQYF	TGTGCCAGCTCACCACCCTCCCCGGGGAATACCTACGAGCAGTACTTC	-	-	TRBV9	TRBJ2-7